The rows below give T cell receptor beta chains drawn from one sample of a study of T-cell memory formation after mild COVID-19. TCRdb redid the calling of the 5' RACE reads with MiXCR, one entry per CDR3 protein. The sample shows hundreds of thousands of distinct CDR3 sequences, about 20% of them seen only once. The sample taken for sequencing was PBMCs or a T cell subset sorted from them (not recorded which). The receptors were gathered from an adult woman who had mild COVID-19 (a few samples of this study predate the infection). Cell type and time point are not known. Each CDR3 is given with its conserved first and last residue. Fields, in order: J gene, CDR3 length, V gene, clone size, D gene, CDR3 DNA, CDR3 protein. D genes are given only for firm matches. Size tells how often a clone was seen (once, few, many) or the class of an expanded clone, and some rows leave it out.

TRBJ2-5 13 TRBV5-4 . . TGTGCCAGCAGCTTGCCCAGCCAAGAGACCCAGTACTTC CASSLPSQETQYF
TRBJ1-4 15 TRBV24-1 . . TGTGCCACCAGTGACCGCCGACAGGTCGGTGAAAAACTGTTTTTT CATSDRRQVGEKLFF
TRBJ1-2 18 TRBV5-1 . TRBD1 TGCGCCAGCAGCTCACTGAGGATTGAACAGGGGGCCCACTATGGCTACACCTTC CASSSLRIEQGAHYGYTF
TRBJ2-5 15 TRBV7-8 many TRBD1 TGTGCCAGCAGCCCAGGACAGGGGGCGCGAGAGACCCAGTACTTC CASSPGQGARETQYF
TRBJ2-6 16 TRBV5-1 few TRBD2 TGCGCCAGCAGCTTGGTCCTAGCGGTTGGGGCCAACGTCCTGACTTTC CASSLVLAVGANVLTF
TRBJ1-1 14 TRBV20-1 few . TGCAGTGCTAGAGATTCCGGTTGGGACACTGAAGCTTTCTTT CSARDSGWDTEAFF
TRBJ2-3 15 TRBV11-1 . TRBD2 TGTGCCAGCAGGGAAACTAGCGGGGGTATGGATACGCAGTATTTT CASRETSGGMDTQYF
TRBJ1-1 15 TRBV3-1 . . TGTGCCAGCAGCCCCTCCGGGACGGAGAACACTGAAGCTTTCTTT CASSPSGTENTEAFF
TRBJ2-7 14 TRBV6-6 many TRBD2 TGTGCCAGCGGCTCTAGCGGCAGCTCCTACGAGCAGTACTTC CASGSSGSSYEQYF
TRBJ2-7 14 TRBV20-1 . . TGCAGTGCTAGAGAGACGACAGGATCCTACGAGCAGTACTTC CSARETTGSYEQYF
TRBJ1-2 13 TRBV29-1 . TRBD1 TGCAGCGTTGAGGGACAGGGGGCGAGAGGCTACACCTTC CSVEGQGARGYTF
TRBJ2-7 17 TRBV5-1 few . TGCGCCAGCAGCTTAGGGCCCACCTTAGAGGCGTCCTACGAGCAGTACTTC CASSLGPTLEASYEQYF
TRBJ1-5 13 TRBV6-2/TRBV6-3 . . TGTGCCACCTCTCCCTGGAGCAATCAGCCCCAGCATTTT CATSPWSNQPQHF
TRBJ2-3 16 TRBV4-1 . TRBD2 TGCGCCAGCAGCCACCCCGGGGGAGGGAGCACAGATACGCAGTATTTT CASSHPGGGSTDTQYF
TRBJ2-1 15 TRBV5-6 many TRBD2 TGTGCCAGCAGCTTTAGCGGGGCGTCCCGGGGGGAGCAGTTCTTC CASSFSGASRGEQFF
TRBJ2-5 12 TRBV12-3/TRBV12-4 few . TGTGCCAGCAGTTTCCAGAGGGAGACCCAGTACTTC CASSFQRETQYF
TRBJ2-6 16 TRBV6-5 . . TGTGCCAGCAGTCACTACATGGCAGCCGGGGCCAACGTCCTGACTTTC CASSHYMAAGANVLTF
TRBJ2-4 15 TRBV12-3/TRBV12-4 . . TGTGCCAGCAGTTTTCTGGGGATAGGCAAAAACATTCAGTACTTC CASSFLGIGKNIQYF
TRBJ2-3 14 TRBV24-1 . . TGTGCCACCCAAACCGGTCCGAGCACAGATACGCAGTATTTT CATQTGPSTDTQYF
TRBJ2-6 16 TRBV27 . TRBD2 TGTGCCAGCCTCCGGTCTTGGGGGGGTGGGGCCAACGTCCTGACTTTC CASLRSWGGGANVLTF
TRBJ2-1 14 TRBV14 many TRBD2 TGTGCCAGCAGCCAAGGATGGGGGGGCAATGAGCAGTTCTTC CASSQGWGGNEQFF
TRBJ2-7 15 TRBV3-1 few . TGTGCCAGCAGCAACTTAGCGGTTAGCTCCTACGAGCAGTACTTC CASSNLAVSSYEQYF
TRBJ2-2 14 TRBV19 . . TGTGCCAGTAGTATCGGGACAAGTACCGGGGAGCTGTTTTTT CASSIGTSTGELFF
TRBJ1-1 14 TRBV5-6 few TRBD1 TGTGCCAGCCGCGAAGGGGGCCGGGGCACTGAAGCTTTCTTT CASREGGRGTEAFF
TRBJ2-2 17 TRBV4-2 . TRBD2 TGTGCCAGCAGCCAAGGGAGGCTAGCGGGGCCCACCGGGGAGCTGTTTTTT CASSQGRLAGPTGELFF
TRBJ1-2 13 TRBV12-3/TRBV12-4 . . TGTGCCAGCACGCAGGGGCGAACCTATGGCTACACCTTC CASTQGRTYGYTF
TRBJ2-1 18 TRBV29-1 many TRBD2 TGCAGCGCTCGGCGGGCGGGAGGGAGCCCCAGCTCCTACAATGAGCAGTTCTTC CSARRAGGSPSSYNEQFF
TRBJ1-5 13 TRBV6-1 few TRBD1 TGTGCCAGCGGATTACAGGGGGATCAGCCCCAGCATTTT CASGLQGDQPQHF
TRBJ2-2 13 TRBV12-3/TRBV12-4 many . TGTGCCAGCAGCCCAAAACAGGGAGGGGAGCTGTTTTTT CASSPKQGGELFF
TRBJ2-2 17 TRBV24-1 . . TGTGACACCAGTGACCCGTGGGGGGAGCGGAACACCGGGGAGCTGTTTTTT CDTSDPWGERNTGELFF
TRBJ2-7 13 TRBV20-1 . TRBD2 TGCAGTGCTAGCCAAGCGGGAACGCACGAGCAGTACTTC CSASQAGTHEQYF
TRBJ1-1 14 TRBV15 . . TGTGCCACCAGCAGTCACGGTGGGAACACTGAAGCTTTCTTT CATSSHGGNTEAFF
TRBJ2-1 15 TRBV6-5 few TRBD2 TGTGCCAGCAGTTACAGTTGGGGGGGATGGGAAGCGCAGTTCTTC CASSYSWGGWEAQFF
TRBJ2-6 20 TRBV7-2 . . TGTGCCAGCAGCTTAGTAGTGTCCGCCGGGACTCCCATTGGGGCCAACGTCCTGACTTTC CASSLVVSAGTPIGANVLTF
TRBJ2-1 16 TRBV20-1 few TRBD2 TGCAGTGCTGGCGGCGGGAGGTTGGAGTCCTACAATGAGCAGTTCTTC CSAGGGRLESYNEQFF
TRBJ1-1 15 TRBV5-1 . . TGCGCCAGCAGCTCCACGGGGCAAATGTTCACTGAAGCTTTCTTT CASSSTGQMFTEAFF
TRBJ2-5 14 TRBV19 . . TGTGCCAGTAGTATCGCTTCTACCCAAGAGACCCAGTACTTC CASSIASTQETQYF
TRBJ2-3 15 TRBV3-1 . TRBD2 TGTGCCAGCAGCCAAGAACTAGCGGGAGTTGATACGCAGTATTTT CASSQELAGVDTQYF
TRBJ2-1 15 TRBV19 . TRBD2 TGTGCCAGTAGTCGTATAGCGGGGGGGCTAAATGAGCAGTTCTTC CASSRIAGGLNEQFF
TRBJ1-2 15 TRBV20-1 . . TGCAGTGTTAAAGTCAGGGGTATAGGGGACTATGGCTACACCTTC CSVKVRGIGDYGYTF